The 18 T cell receptor beta chains in this list originate from one sample, sequenced in a study of breast tumors, draining lymph nodes, adjacent tissues. TCRdb passed the multiplex PCR reads through MiXCR, listing each CDR3 protein once. The table includes 20,000 to 25,000 distinct CDR3 sequences, 50% detected once. The sequenced sample was breast tumor tissue. These receptors all stem from a female donor with breast cancer. Some clones in this sample may be carry-over from other donors' samples.

The CDR3 coding sequence is TGTGCCAGTAGTCCCGGTAACGGCGGAAACACCATATATTTT. Protein sequence: CASSPGNGGNTIYF. The chain combines TRBV19 with TRBJ1-3, with D hard to call. The CDR3 is 14 amino acids. CDR1 and CDR2 from the germline V gene are LNHDA and SQIVND (reference sequence). With 5 bases removed from V and 4 bases from J, the gap between germline ends came to 12 bases. The full variable domain, rest sourced from reference TRBV19 and TRBJ1-3, is DGGITQSPKYLFRKEGQNVTLSCEQNLNHDAMYWYRQDPGQGLRLIYYSQIVNDFQKGDIAEGYSVSREKKESFPLTVTSAQKNPTAFYLCASSPGNGGNTIYFGEGSWLTVV.

This clonotype was picked up one time. This chain connects TRBV9 to TRBJ1-2, with D possibly being TRBD1 (5 bases). Germline values: CDR1 SGDLS, CDR2 YYNGEE. Trimming pared 1 base from V and 0 bases from J, leaving 16 bases between. CDR3 size: 17 residues. CDR3: CASSVFDAGLANYGYTF. CDR3 coding DNA: TGTGCCAGCAGCGTATTTGACGCAGGGTTAGCTAACTATGGCTACACCTTC.

The rearrangement joins TRBV6-6 to TRBJ1-5; D unresolved. V lost 4 bases, J lost 4 bases, and 5 bases lay in between. From germline, CDR1 is MNHNY and CDR2 SVGAGI (reference sequence). This CDR3 has 12 amino acids. The CDR3 sequence: CASSSVNQPQHF. CDR3 nucleotides: TGTGCCAGCAGTTCCGTAAATCAGCCCCAGCATTTT.

Only one count was recorded for this clonotype. In DNA, the CDR3 is TGCAGTGCTAGAGATCCTAGCGGGAGGTTGGGGGAGCAGTACTTC. Amino acid sequence: CSARDPSGRLGEQYF. The rearrangement uses TRBV20-1 and TRBJ2-7; 11 positions match TRBD2. Germline CDR1 DFQATT, CDR2 SNEGSKA (reference sequence). V lost 0 bases to trimming and J lost 7 bases; unmatched junction nucleotides: 8. The CDR3 has 15 amino acids.

The chain uses TRBV27 and TRBJ2-2, with D perhaps TRBD2 (6 bases). V lost 4 bases, J lost 4 bases, and 13 bases lay in between. The CDR3 totals 15 residues. Germline V lookup: CDR1 MNHEY, CDR2 SMNVEV (reference sequence). CDR3 DNA sequence: TGTGCCAGCAGTTATGCGCCAGCGGGCACCGGGGAGCTGTTTTTT. Its translation: CASSYAPAGTGELFF.

About this clonotype itself: A much bigger clone sits one base away, suggesting this may be a read error. The CDR3 is CASSQVGGGIEKLFF. As DNA, the CDR3 is TGTGCCAGCAGCCAAGTGGGGGGGGGCATTGAAAAACTGTTTTTT. This chain uses TRBV3-1 with TRBJ1-4; possibly TRBD1 for D (6 bases). The germline V and J ends were trimmed by 1 base and 7 bases, with 13 bases remaining between them. The CDR3 is 15 residues long. Germline V gives CDR1 LGHDT, CDR2 YNNKEL (reference sequence).

This clonotype was found many times. V and J are TRBV18 and TRBJ1-2; 8 nucleotides match TRBD1. The CDR3 totals 15 residues. Germline CDR1 is KGHSH and CDR2 is LQKENI. Unmatched junction bases numbered 4, after V lost 2 bases and J lost 2 bases. This chain's CDR3 is CASSPTPGGNYGYTF. In DNA form, the CDR3 reads TGTGCCAGCTCACCAACGCCAGGGGGCAACTATGGCTACACCTTC.

On this clonotype itself: This may come from a read error, since a much larger clone is one base off. The V call is TRBV6-2 or TRBV6-3, the J call TRBJ2-1; D remains ambiguous. V was clipped by 6 bases and J by 5 bases, with 5 bases between them. The CDR3 runs 11 residues. Germline V gene data show CDR1 as MNHEY and CDR2 as SVGEGT. The CDR3 protein is CASRPNNEQFF. DNA for the CDR3: TGTGCCAGCAGACCTAACAATGAGCAGTTCTTC.

This clonotype is medium-sized (0.01 to 0.1%) in the sample. This chain uses TRBV15 with TRBJ1-2; tentative D call: TRBD1 (5 bases). V lost 1 base to trimming and J lost 5 bases, with 11 bases between them. The CDR3 has 14 residues. Per germline, CDR1 LNHNV and CDR2 YYDKDF (reference sequence). The CDR3 sequence is CATSRGIQAYGYTF. The CDR3 bases are TGTGCCACCAGCAGAGGTATACAGGCTTATGGCTACACCTTC.

This clonotype was recorded at least ten times. The V call is TRBV6-1, the J call TRBJ2-6; D possibly corresponds to TRBD2 (5 bases). With 2 bases removed from V and 0 bases from J, the gap between germline ends came to 14 bases. The CDR3 totals 18 residues. Germline loops: CDR1 MNHNS, CDR2 SASEGT. The DNA for the CDR3 is TGTGCCAGCAGTGAATTGGCCCTTAGCGTCTCTGGGGCCAACGTCCTGACTTTC. This codes for CASSELALSVSGANVLTF.

The V and J genes are TRBV7-2 and TRBJ2-1; D remains ambiguous. In germline, CDR1 is SGHTA, CDR2 FQGNSA. The CDR3 has 13 residues. The V end was cut by 8 bases, the J end by 9 bases, with 17 bases between. The CDR3 DNA sequence: TGTGCCAGCGGCTCCGGGCCTTTGGGTGAGCAGTTCTTC. This encodes CASGSGPLGEQFF.

At least ten counts were recorded for this clonotype. An end of the junction differs from the germline gene, which may be a read error. V and J are TRBV7-2 and TRBJ2-7; perhaps TRBD2 as D (6 bases). The CDR3 runs 11 residues. Germline V gene lookup returns CDR1 SGHTA and CDR2 FQGNSA. The CDR3 spells CASSLGGDSIF. For the CDR3, the DNA is TGTGCCAGCAGCTTAGGCGGGGACTCCATTTTT.

CDR3 DNA sequence: TGTGCCAGCAGTTTTGCGCAGCTTAACTATGGCTACACCTTC. Its protein product is CASSFAQLNYGYTF. The J gene is TRBJ1-2, the V gene TRBV12-3 or TRBV12-4; D unclear. The V end lost 3 bases, the J end lost 1 base, and 9 bases lay between the germline ends. CDR3 length: 14 amino acids.

V is TRBV29-1 and J is TRBJ2-7; 7 positions match TRBD2. V dropped 4 bases and J dropped 0; count of bases not matched to a gene: 6. The CDR3 runs 14 residues. CDR1 is SQVTM, CDR2 ANQGSEA, per germline. In DNA, the CDR3 is TGCAGCGTTGGGGGGGGTGACAGCTCCTACGAGCAGTACTTC. It is translated as CSVGGGDSSYEQYF.

The J gene is TRBJ1-2, the V gene TRBV10-2; 7 positions agree with TRBD1. Looked up from germline, CDR1 is WSHSY and CDR2 is SAAADI. J was trimmed by 6 bases and V by 6 bases; bases with no gene match: 13. The CDR3 contains 15 residues. CDR3 nucleotide sequence: TGCGCCAGCAGCCCGACAGGGAAGGTAAAAGATGGCTACACCTTC. It encodes CASSPTGKVKDGYTF.

The gene calls are TRBV4-1 and TRBJ2-7; 7 bases agree with TRBD1. The junction had 6 bases not matched to a gene; V was cut back by 2 bases and J by 2 bases. CDR1 MGHRA and CDR2 YSYEKL come from the germline V gene. This CDR3 contains 15 residues. The CDR3 region has the DNA TGCGCCAGCAGCCAACTACAGGGGACGGCCTACGAGCAGTACTTC. Encoded protein: CASSQLQGTAYEQYF.

This clonotype was recorded many times. The chain couples TRBV19 to TRBJ2-5; D is unresolved. Trimming removed 3 bases from V and 2 bases from J, with 13 bases in between. Germline CDR1 is LNHDA and CDR2 is SQIVND (reference sequence). The CDR3 runs 15 residues. CDR3 sequence: CASSMSPAVQETQYF. CDR3 nucleotides: TGTGCCAGTAGTATGTCTCCGGCGGTACAAGAGACCCAGTACTTC.

The CDR3 nucleotides read TGTGCCAGCAGCTTATTCTCGGGGTACGAGCAGTACTTC. Translation gives CASSLFSGYEQYF. The genes are TRBV7-9 and TRBJ2-7; D is possibly TRBD2 (5 bases). V was pared by 2 bases and J by 4 bases, with 9 bases between. This CDR3 has 13 residues. The germline V gene encodes CDR1 SEHNR and CDR2 FQNEAQ (reference sequence).